This T cell receptor beta chain was sequenced during a study of PD-1 blockade in classical Hodgkin lymphoma. The CDR3 has 13 residues. Looked up from germline, CDR1 is MNHNS and CDR2 is SASEGT. Losses at the gene ends were 9 bases for V and 7 bases for J; bases not matched to a gene: 11. Sequenced by immunoSEQ multiplex PCR; TCRdb stores in-frame clones only, minus some. The data contain some 86,000 clones, 75% to 95% of them singletons. As to time point: cycle 4 day 1 (C4D1), after 6 weeks of nivolumab. Exposure to brentuximab vedotin varied, and each patient had relapsed following autologous stem cell transplantation.

The clonotype was recovered from a human donor with classical Hodgkin lymphoma. The sample in question was peripheral blood mononuclear cells (PBMCs), obtained before the fourth cycle of nivolumab. V usage is TRBV6-1 and J usage is TRBJ1-2, with TRBD1 matching over 7 bases. The chain's CDR3 is CARLIQGSSGYTF. The CDR3 DNA reads as TGTGCCAGATTGATACAGGGGTCCTCTGGCTACACCTTC.